These T cell receptor beta chains were read from a single sample in a study of blood T cell repertoires in COVID-19. Some clones are missing from TCRdb's copy, which holds only in-frame ones; the method was immunoSEQ multiplex PCR. The data hold 50,000 to 75,000 clones, with about 90% observed a single time. The material sequenced was peripheral blood. The receptor source for this set is a man at least 80 years old in a cohort sampled during active COVID-19. Both conserved end residues are trimmed from each CDR3.

TRBJ1-5	TRBV2	ASGTGGNQPQH
TRBJ2-2	TRBV7-2	ASSLDGGSNTGELF
TRBJ1-6	TRBV5-1	ASSVTGTENSPLH
TRBJ1-2	TRBV6-5	ASSYSIQGRGYT
TRBJ1-2	TRBV11-2	ASSLGRDGYT
TRBJ2-1	TRBV24-1	ATSDPGQGIGGNEQF
TRBJ1-5	TRBV7-2	ASSTGIQPQH
TRBJ2-7	TRBV7-2	ASRSGTSGTYEQY
TRBJ1-2	TRBV20-1	SASSGTGGGGYT
TRBJ2-5	TRBV7-9	ASSYPGRGGALETQY
TRBJ2-1	TRBV30	AWVPSGGQGEQF
TRBJ2-2	TRBV6-2/TRBV6-3	ASSYWGIGELF
TRBJ2-3	TRBV14	ASSQPGTVGSRDTQY
TRBJ1-3	TRBV7-6	ASSQDRFSGNTIY
TRBJ2-5	TRBV11-2	ASSGGQKLKTQY
TRBJ1-1	TRBV5-8	ASSLGMLRVNTEAF
TRBJ2-7	TRBV7-2	ASSLSGGAYEQY
TRBJ1-3	TRBV3-1/TRBV3-2	ASSPSTGVGNTIY
TRBJ2-1	TRBV6-2/TRBV6-3	ASSHAGGKF
TRBJ2-2	TRBV3-1/TRBV3-2	ASSHRGGAGELF
TRBJ2-2	TRBV7-9	ASSLSHSTGELF
TRBJ2-7	TRBV9	ASSVDRDTYEQY
TRBJ1-4	TRBV3-1/TRBV3-2	ASSQMTGSNEKLF
TRBJ1-4	TRBV9	ASSVAGRGDEKLF
TRBJ2-1	TRBV6-4	ASSEGGQPTEQF
TRBJ1-1	TRBV10-2	ASSGAGGLMNTEAF
TRBJ2-1	TRBV18	ASSPTSGSNEQF
TRBJ2-7	TRBV7-4	ASSSTGTPSYEQY
TRBJ1-5	TRBV18	ASSTDRGSNQPQH
TRBJ1-2	TRBV7-7	ASSFSRQRDYGYT
TRBJ2-3	TRBV9	ASSVRQGTDTQY
TRBJ2-6	TRBV30	AWSREGRRGANVLT
TRBJ1-5	TRBV9	ASSGGQNQPQH
TRBJ1-2	TRBV7-9	ASSARDSNYGYT
TRBJ1-2	TRBV6-2/TRBV6-3	ASSDEGRAGGYT
TRBJ2-2	TRBV2	ASSPSTVNTGELF
TRBJ2-2	TRBV18	ASLAGQGNTGELF
TRBJ2-5	TRBV9	ASSVSDFQGETQY
TRBJ2-1	TRBV30	AWRPTSGSYNEQF
TRBJ2-3	TRBV5-1	ASSFMGQPTDTQY
TRBJ2-3	TRBV21-1	AREGRTGGSIGTDTQY
TRBJ1-3	TRBV5-1	ASSTGVASGNTIY
TRBJ2-7	TRBV3-1/TRBV3-2	ASSLGQGHSYEQY
TRBJ2-2	TRBV9	ASSVSSEPNTGELF
TRBJ2-7	TRBV6-6	ASSYAQGARSYEQY
TRBJ1-5	TRBV19	ASSIGTGNNQPQH
TRBJ1-1	TRBV19	ASTTTFTGRTEAF
TRBJ2-7	TRBV6-2/TRBV6-3	ASSFLSRGLNPGEQY
TRBJ2-2	TRBV4-2	ASSQVAGGPSGELF
TRBJ1-2	TRBV7-9	ASSPGTASYGYT